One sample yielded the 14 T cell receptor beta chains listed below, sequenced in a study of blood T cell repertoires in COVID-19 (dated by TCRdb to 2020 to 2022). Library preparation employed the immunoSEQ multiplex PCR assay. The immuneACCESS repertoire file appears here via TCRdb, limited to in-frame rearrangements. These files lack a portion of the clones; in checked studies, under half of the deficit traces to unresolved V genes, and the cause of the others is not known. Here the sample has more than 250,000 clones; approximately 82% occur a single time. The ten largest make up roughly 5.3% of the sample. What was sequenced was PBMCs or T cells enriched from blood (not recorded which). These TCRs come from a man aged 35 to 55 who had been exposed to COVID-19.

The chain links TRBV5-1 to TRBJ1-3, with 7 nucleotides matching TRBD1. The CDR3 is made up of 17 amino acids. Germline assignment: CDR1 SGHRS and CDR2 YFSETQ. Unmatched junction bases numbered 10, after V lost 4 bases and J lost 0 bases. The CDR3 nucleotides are TGCGCCAGCAGCGCCTCAACCGGGACAGACTCTGGAAACACCATATATTTT. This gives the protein CASSASTGTDSGNTIYF.

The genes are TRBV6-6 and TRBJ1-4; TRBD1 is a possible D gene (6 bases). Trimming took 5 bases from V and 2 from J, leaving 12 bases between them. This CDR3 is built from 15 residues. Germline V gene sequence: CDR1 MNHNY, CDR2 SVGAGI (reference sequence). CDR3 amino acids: CASSPGGATNEKLFF. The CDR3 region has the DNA TGTGCCAGCAGTCCCGGGGGGGCTACTAATGAAAAACTGTTTTTT.

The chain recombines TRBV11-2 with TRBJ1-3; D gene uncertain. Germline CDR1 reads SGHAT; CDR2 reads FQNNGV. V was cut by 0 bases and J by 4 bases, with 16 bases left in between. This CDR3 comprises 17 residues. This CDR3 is CASSLDAWSGSGNTIYF. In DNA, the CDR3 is TGTGCCAGCAGCTTAGATGCGTGGTCGGGGTCGGGAAACACCATATATTTT.

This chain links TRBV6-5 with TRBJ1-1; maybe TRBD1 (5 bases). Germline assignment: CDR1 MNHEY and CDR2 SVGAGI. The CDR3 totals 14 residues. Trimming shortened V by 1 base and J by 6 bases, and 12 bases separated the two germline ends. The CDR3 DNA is TGTGCCAGCAGTTACTTACCCAGGGCTGCTGAAGCTTTCTTT. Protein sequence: CASSYLPRAAEAFF.

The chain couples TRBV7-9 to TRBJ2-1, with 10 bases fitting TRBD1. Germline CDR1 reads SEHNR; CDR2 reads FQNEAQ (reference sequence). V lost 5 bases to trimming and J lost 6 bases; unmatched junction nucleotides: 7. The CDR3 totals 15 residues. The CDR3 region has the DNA TGTGCCAGCAGCCGACCCGGGACAGGGGTCAATGAGCAGTTCTTC. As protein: CASSRPGTGVNEQFF.

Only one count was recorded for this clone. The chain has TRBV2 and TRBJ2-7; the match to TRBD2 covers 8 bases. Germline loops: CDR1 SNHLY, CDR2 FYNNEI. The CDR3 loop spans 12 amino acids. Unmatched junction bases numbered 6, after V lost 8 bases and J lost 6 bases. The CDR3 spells CASQFRGGEQYF. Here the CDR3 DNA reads TGTGCCAGCCAATTTCGGGGGGGCGAGCAGTACTTC.

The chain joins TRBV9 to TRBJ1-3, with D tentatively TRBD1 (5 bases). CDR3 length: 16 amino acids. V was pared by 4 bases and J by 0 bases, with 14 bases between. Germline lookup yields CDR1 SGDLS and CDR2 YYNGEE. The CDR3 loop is CASSSRGISSGNTIYF. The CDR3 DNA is TGTGCCAGCAGCTCACGGGGGATTAGCTCTGGAAACACCATATATTTT.

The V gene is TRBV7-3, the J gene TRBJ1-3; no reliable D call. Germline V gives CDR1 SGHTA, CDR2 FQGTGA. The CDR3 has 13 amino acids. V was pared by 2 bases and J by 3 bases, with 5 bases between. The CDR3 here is CASSLEGGNTIYF. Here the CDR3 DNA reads TGTGCCAGCAGCTTAGAGGGTGGAAACACCATATATTTT.

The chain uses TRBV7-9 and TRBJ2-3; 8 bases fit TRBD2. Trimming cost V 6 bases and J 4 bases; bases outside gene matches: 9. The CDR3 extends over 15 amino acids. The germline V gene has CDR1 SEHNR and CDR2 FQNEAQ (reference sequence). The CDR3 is CASSYSGSEADTQYF. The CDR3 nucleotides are TGTGCCAGCAGTTACAGCGGGAGTGAGGCAGATACGCAGTATTTT.

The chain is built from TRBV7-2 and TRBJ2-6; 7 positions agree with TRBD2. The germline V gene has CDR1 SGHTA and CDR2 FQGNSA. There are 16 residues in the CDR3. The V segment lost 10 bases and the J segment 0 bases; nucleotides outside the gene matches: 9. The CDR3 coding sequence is TGTGCCACCTTAGCGGGCGACCGCTCTGGGGCCAACGTCCTGACTTTC. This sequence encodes CATLAGDRSGANVLTF.

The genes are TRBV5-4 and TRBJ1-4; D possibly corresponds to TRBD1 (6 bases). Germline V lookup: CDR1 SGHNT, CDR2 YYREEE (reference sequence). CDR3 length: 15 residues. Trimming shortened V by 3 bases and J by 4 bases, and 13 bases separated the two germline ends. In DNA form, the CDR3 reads TGTGCCAGCAGCTCCCAGGGGCCAAATAATGAAAAACTGTTTTTT. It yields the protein CASSSQGPNNEKLFF.

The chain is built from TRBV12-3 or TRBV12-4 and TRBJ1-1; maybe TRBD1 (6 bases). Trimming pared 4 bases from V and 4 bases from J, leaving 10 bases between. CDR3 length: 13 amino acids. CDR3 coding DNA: TGTGCCAGCAGTTCAGGGGTGGGCACTGAAGCTTTCTTT. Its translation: CASSSGVGTEAFF.

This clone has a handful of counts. The CDR3 DNA reads TGTGCCTGGAGGGATAGGGGGCGGTACTATGGCTACACCTTC. It encodes CAWRDRGRYYGYTF. V and J are TRBV30 and TRBJ1-2, with 7 bases fitting TRBD1. CDR1 is GTSNPN, CDR2 SVGIG, per germline (reference sequence). Germline trimming cut 3 bases from V and 3 bases from J; bases unmatched to any gene: 7. This CDR3 is 14 amino acids long.

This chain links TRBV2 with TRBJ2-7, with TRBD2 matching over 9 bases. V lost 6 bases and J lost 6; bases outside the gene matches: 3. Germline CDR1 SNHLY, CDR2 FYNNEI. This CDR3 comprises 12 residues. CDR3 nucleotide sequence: TGTGCCAGCAGGGCTAGCGGGACCGAGCAGTACTTC. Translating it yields CASRASGTEQYF.